A selection of T cell receptor beta chains follows, all from one sample in a study of Graves' ophthalmopathy and Graves' hyperthyroidism. From the multiplex PCR reads, TCRdb called clonotypes with MiXCR, one entry per CDR3 protein. The table lists 350,000 or so distinct CDR3 sequences, roughly a sixth of them singletons, with 9% to 15% in the top ten. Sequenced input: peripheral blood. The receptors were sampled from an adult man with Graves' ophthalmopathy. CDR3s include the opening cysteine and the closing phenylalanine or tryptophan. The order of the fields is J gene, V gene, D gene, clone size, CDR3 protein, CDR3 DNA. A D gene is named only where the DNA matches it firmly. Rows may omit the clone size; those that give it use once, few, many or a size class.

TRBJ2-5	TRBV11-1	TRBD2	many	CASSFRKGLAGVETQYF	TGTGCCAGCAGCTTCAGAAAGGGACTAGCGGGAGTAGAGACCCAGTACTTC
TRBJ2-5	TRBV6-5	TRBD1	many	CASRTNTGGPQETQYF	TGTGCCAGCAGAACTAACACAGGGGGCCCACAAGAGACCCAGTACTTC
TRBJ1-2	TRBV11-2	TRBD1	many	CASSTGTGLVRGYGYTF	TGTGCCAGCAGCACTGGGACAGGCCTAGTAAGGGGCTATGGCTACACCTTC
TRBJ2-2	TRBV5-8	TRBD1	many	CASSPTGGAAGELFF	TGTGCCAGCAGCCCTACAGGGGGCGCCGCCGGGGAGCTGTTTTTT
TRBJ2-3	TRBV11-2	TRBD1	many	CASSPGDRGWDTQYF	TGTGCCAGCAGCCCCGGGGACAGAGGGTGGGATACGCAGTATTTT
TRBJ2-5	TRBV6-2/TRBV6-3	-	many	CASSLGGKETQYF	TGTGCCAGCAGCCTCGGAGGGAAAGAGACCCAGTACTTC
TRBJ2-7	TRBV6-5	TRBD2	many	CARGEFLGGRAGEQYF	TGTGCCAGAGGGGAGTTTTTGGGCGGGAGGGCCGGGGAGCAGTACTTC
TRBJ2-5	TRBV18	-	many	CASSPPGTVIWAQYF	TGTGCCAGCTCACCGCCCGGGACCGTAATCTGGGCCCAGTACTTC
TRBJ2-5	TRBV7-6	TRBD2	many	CASSSRLAAQETQYF	TGTGCCAGCAGCTCCCGACTAGCGGCTCAAGAGACCCAGTACTTC
TRBJ1-2	TRBV4-1	-	many	CASSPSGQFYGYTF	TGCGCCAGCAGCCCTTCGGGCCAGTTCTATGGCTACACCTTC
TRBJ2-7	TRBV12-3/TRBV12-4	TRBD2	many	CASSSSGTSLGQYF	TGTGCCAGCAGTTCTAGCGGGACCTCTCTGGGGCAGTACTTC
TRBJ2-5	TRBV6-5	-	many	CASTHGTGLVQETQYF	TGTGCCAGCACCCACGGGACGGGGTTAGTCCAAGAGACCCAGTACTTC
TRBJ2-7	TRBV2	-	many	CATAFTRQGRGEQYF	TGTGCCACCGCCTTTACCAGACAGGGGAGGGGAGAGCAGTACTTC
TRBJ1-2	TRBV30	-	few	CAWSLHRRVGYTF	TGTGCCTGGAGTCTCCACCGGAGGGTTGGCTACACCTTC
TRBJ1-5	TRBV12-3/TRBV12-4	-	once	CASSLAMNNQPQHF	TGTGCCAGCAGTTTGGCAATGAATAATCAGCCCCAGCATTTT
TRBJ1-5	TRBV5-1	-	many	CASSFFGPQPQHF	TGCGCCAGCAGCTTTTTCGGGCCTCAGCCCCAGCATTTT
TRBJ2-5	TRBV5-1	-	many	CASSLEAVPKTQYF	TGCGCCAGCAGCTTGGAGGCGGTCCCCAAGACCCAGTACTTC
TRBJ2-7	TRBV30	-	many	CAWSVQSSYEQYF	TGTGCCTGGAGTGTCCAGAGCTCCTACGAGCAGTACTTC
TRBJ2-7	TRBV29-1	-	many	CSGGREDTYEQYF	TGCAGCGGAGGGCGGGAAGATACCTACGAGCAGTACTTC
TRBJ2-7	TRBV4-2	-	many	CASSQGGISYEQYF	TGTGCCAGCAGCCAAGGGGGGATTTCCTACGAGCAGTACTTC
TRBJ2-7	TRBV20-1	TRBD2	many	CSATTSGSPYEQYF	TGCAGTGCCACGACTAGCGGGAGCCCCTACGAGCAGTACTTC
TRBJ1-2	TRBV10-3	TRBD1	many	CAFGQDGNGYTF	TGTGCCTTCGGACAGGATGGGAATGGCTACACCTTC
TRBJ1-5	TRBV7-8	-	many	CASSPPGVGNQPQHF	TGTGCCAGCAGCCCGCCCGGGGTGGGCAATCAGCCCCAGCATTTT
TRBJ1-5	TRBV12-3/TRBV12-4	TRBD1	many	CASSSMTWTGSNQPQHF	TGTGCCAGCAGTTCCATGACTTGGACAGGTTCGAATCAGCCCCAGCATTTT
TRBJ2-7	TRBV6-2/TRBV6-3	TRBD2	many	CASSIPGLAAEQYF	TGTGCCAGCAGCATTCCGGGACTAGCAGCCGAGCAGTACTTC
TRBJ2-2	TRBV30	-	many	CAWSVGRSGELFF	TGTGCCTGGAGTGTGGGGAGATCCGGGGAGCTGTTTTTT
TRBJ1-2	TRBV29-1	TRBD1	many	CSARDRDDYGYTF	TGCAGCGCTCGGGACAGGGATGACTATGGCTACACCTTC
TRBJ1-5	TRBV4-1	TRBD1	many	CASSQGQGVEYSNQPQHF	TGCGCCAGCAGCCAAGGACAGGGGGTAGAGTATAGCAATCAGCCCCAGCATTTT
TRBJ1-5	TRBV12-3/TRBV12-4	-	-	CASSVGHSNQPQHF	TGTGCCAGCAGTGTGGGACATAGCAATCAGCCCCAGCATTTT
TRBJ2-6	TRBV2	-	many	CASSAGTGANVLTF	TGTGCCAGCAGTGCAGGGACCGGGGCCAACGTCCTGACTTTC
TRBJ1-5	TRBV28	-	-	CASKQGSGPPQHF	TGTGCCAGCAAACAGGGATCCGGTCCGCCCCAGCATTTT
TRBJ2-5	TRBV6-5	-	many	CASSRSKSVAETQYF	TGTGCCAGCAGTCGTTCTAAGAGCGTCGCAGAGACCCAGTACTTC
TRBJ2-7	TRBV28	-	once	CASRTGFREQYF	TGTGCCAGCAGGACGGGTTTCCGCGAGCAGTACTTC
TRBJ2-7	TRBV7-2	-	many	CASSYYGQYEQYF	TGTGCCAGCAGCTACTATGGACAGTACGAGCAGTACTTC
TRBJ2-5	TRBV4-1	TRBD1	many	CASSVKATGGGKTQYF	TGCGCCAGCAGCGTCAAGGCTACAGGGGGCGGGAAGACCCAGTACTTC
TRBJ2-7	TRBV7-9	TRBD1	many	CASSHRDRGDEQYF	TGTGCCAGCAGCCACCGGGACAGGGGGGACGAGCAGTACTTC
TRBJ2-2	TRBV5-1	-	-	CASRPDGDTGELFF	TGCGCCAGCAGACCGGACGGCGACACCGGGGAGCTGTTTTTT
TRBJ2-7	TRBV2	-	many	CASSERLVSYEQYF	TGTGCCAGCAGTGAGAGGCTGGTCTCCTACGAGCAGTACTTC
TRBJ2-1	TRBV7-9	TRBD2	many	CASSLELAGVEEQFF	TGTGCCAGCAGCTTAGAACTAGCGGGAGTCGAAGAGCAGTTCTTC
TRBJ1-2	TRBV12-3/TRBV12-4	-	many	CASSLGLSYGYTF	TGTGCCAGCAGTTTAGGACTTAGCTATGGCTACACCTTC